Presented here are 28 T cell receptor beta chains from one specimen sequenced in a study of B cell selection in AIRE deficiency. Regulatory T cells were sorted as CD4+CD25hiCD127low/negative cells. Clones were read by immunoSEQ multiplex PCR, and TCRdb kept only the in-frame ones, dropping some. The sample consists of some 21,000 clones, around 93% of them appearing once. Sample: Tregs sorted from PBMCs. The source of these receptors is a human donor with AIRE deficiency.

The chain joins TRBV5-4 to TRBJ2-3; 8 nucleotides align to TRBD2. V dropped 1 base and J dropped 3; count of bases not matched to a gene: 4. The CDR3 runs to 15 residues. Germline assignment: CDR1 SGHNT and CDR2 YYREEE (reference sequence). This chain's CDR3 is CASSLTSGTTDTQYF. CDR3 in DNA: TGTGCCAGCAGCTTGACTAGCGGTACAACAGATACGCAGTATTTT.

The chain combines TRBV2 with TRBJ2-1, with no clear D. The ends were cut back, 4 bases at V and 7 bases at J, with 8 bases in the middle. CDR3 length: 12 residues. The germline V gene has CDR1 SNHLY and CDR2 FYNNEI. The CDR3 protein is CASSVGVNEQFF. As DNA, the CDR3 is TGTGCCAGCAGTGTAGGCGTGAATGAGCAGTTCTTC.

The chain has TRBV18 and TRBJ2-5, with D maybe TRBD1 (6 bases). V shed 4 bases and J shed 0 bases, with 9 bases lying between them. Per the germline V gene, CDR1 is KGHSH and CDR2 is LQKENI. This CDR3 contains 14 residues. CDR3 coding DNA: TGTGCCAGCTCACAGGGGACATACCAAGAGACCCAGTACTTC. It yields the protein CASSQGTYQETQYF.

The CDR3 coding sequence is TGTGCCATCAGTGCTGGACTAGCGGGAGTTAATGAGCAGTTCTTC. It codes for CAISAGLAGVNEQFF. The chain joins TRBV10-3 to TRBJ2-1, with 13 positions matching TRBD2. Germline lookup yields CDR1 ENHRY and CDR2 SYGVKD. The CDR3 totals 15 residues. The V gene end was trimmed by 4 bases and the J gene end by 7 bases; junction bases not matched to a gene: 4.

This chain connects TRBV7-2 to TRBJ2-7; TRBD1 aligns across 7 bases. V lost 3 bases to trimming and J lost 2 bases; unmatched junction nucleotides: 4. The germline V gene encodes CDR1 SGHTA and CDR2 FQGNSA. CDR3 size: 14 residues. CDR3 protein: CASSFRTGAYEQYF. CDR3 coding DNA: TGTGCCAGCAGCTTTCGGACAGGAGCCTACGAGCAGTACTTC. Supplemented by reference TRBV7-2 and TRBJ2-7, the full variable domain reads GAGVSQSPSNKVTEKGKDVELRCDPISGHTALYWYRQSLGQGLEFLIYFQGNSAPDKSGLPSDRFSAERTGGSVSTLTIQRTQQEDSAVYLCASSFRTGAYEQYFGPGTRLTVT.

V is TRBV28 and J is TRBJ2-7; 13 nucleotides line up with TRBD2. CDR1 is MDHEN and CDR2 is SYDVKM in the germline V gene. CDR3 length equals 15 residues. V gave up 6 bases and J gave up 2 bases; unmatched junction bases: 4. The CDR3 DNA reads as TGTGCCAGCAGAACCGGGACTAGCGGGACCTACGAGCAGTACTTC. Protein product: CASRTGTSGTYEQYF.

V and J are TRBV28 and TRBJ2-6; no clear D. Germline-derived CDR1 and CDR2 are MDHEN and SYDVKM. V shed 1 base and J shed 0 bases, with 7 bases lying between them. This CDR3 comprises 16 residues. CDR3 protein: CASSLLGRSGANVLTF. CDR3 nucleotides: TGTGCCAGCAGTTTATTGGGCCGCTCTGGGGCCAACGTCCTGACTTTC.

The chain employs TRBV28 and TRBJ2-7; TRBD1 agrees at 8 bases. V shed 6 bases and J 3 bases; nucleotides not matched to a gene: 7. Germline-derived CDR1 and CDR2 are MDHEN and SYDVKM. The CDR3 runs to 14 residues. CDR3 sequence reads: CASRAYRGVYEQYF. The CDR3 DNA follows: TGTGCCAGCAGGGCCTACAGGGGGGTCTACGAGCAGTACTTC.

The chain employs TRBV2 and TRBJ2-2; D perhaps matches TRBD2 (10 bases). V lost 9 bases and J 5 bases, leaving 22 bases between the germline ends. The CDR3 has 16 amino acids. Germline V gene sequence: CDR1 SNHLY, CDR2 FYNNEI. CDR3 region: CARGTGRTSGTGELFF. CDR3 coding DNA: TGTGCCAGAGGGACAGGGCGGACTAGCGGAACCGGGGAGCTGTTTTTT.

This clone was picked up one time. J is TRBJ2-3 and V is TRBV30; 7 nucleotides align to TRBD2. The CDR3 totals 14 residues. Germline V gene data show CDR1 as GTSNPN and CDR2 as SVGIG (reference sequence). V shed 4 bases and J 2 bases; nucleotides not matched to a gene: 6. The CDR3 region has the DNA TGTGCCTGGACGGCGGGAGTTAACACAGATACGCAGTATTTT. It specifies CAWTAGVNTDTQYF.

This sequence joins TRBV19 and TRBJ1-2, with TRBD1 matching 8 bases. The V segment lost 7 bases and the J segment 4 bases; nucleotides outside the gene matches: 8. Germline V gives CDR1 LNHDA, CDR2 SQIVND (reference sequence). The CDR3 runs to 14 residues. The CDR3 is CASNRDRTFYGYTF. The CDR3 DNA is TGTGCCAGTAATAGGGACAGGACTTTCTATGGCTACACCTTC.

This clone was seen once. This rearrangement joins TRBV5-5 to TRBJ1-2; D ambiguous. Germline lookup yields CDR1 SGHKS and CDR2 YYEKEE (reference sequence). The V gene lost 2 bases and the J gene lost 7 bases, with 9 bases spanning the gap. There are 12 residues in the CDR3. The chain's CDR3 is CASSFRGIGYTF. The CDR3 bases are TGTGCCAGCAGCTTTCGAGGGATTGGCTACACCTTC.

The genes are TRBV18 and TRBJ2-1, with TRBD2 identical over 8 bases. The CDR3 length is 15 residues. Germline V gives CDR1 KGHSH, CDR2 LQKENI. J was trimmed by 5 bases and V by 2 bases; bases with no gene match: 5. CDR3: CASSPAGGSNNEQFF. CDR3 in DNA: TGTGCCAGCTCACCAGCGGGGGGTTCTAACAATGAGCAGTTCTTC.

The chain couples TRBV11-2 to TRBJ1-2; tentatively, D is TRBD1 (5 bases). This CDR3 spans 14 amino acids. Germline V CDR1 and CDR2: SGHAT, FQNNGV. Trimming cost V 0 bases and J 4 bases, with 9 bases left between them. The CDR3 spells CASSLETASYGYTF. The DNA of the CDR3 is TGTGCCAGCAGCTTAGAGACAGCCTCCTATGGCTACACCTTC. The complete variable domain, with remaining parts taken from reference TRBV11-2 and TRBJ1-2, reads EAGVAQSPRYKIIEKRQSVAFWCNPISGHATLYWYQQILGQGPKLLIQFQNNGVVDDSQLPKDRFSAERLKGVDSTLKIQPAKLEDSAVYLCASSLETASYGYTFGSGTRLTVV.

The chain recombines TRBV5-8 with TRBJ2-7, with TRBD2 as a possible D gene (6 bases). Trimming removed 5 bases at V and 6 bases at J, with 9 bases between. The length of the CDR3 is 11 residues. CDR1 SGHTS and CDR2 YDEGEE come from the germline V gene. This CDR3 reads CASSRGSEQYF. CDR3 DNA: TGTGCCAGCAGTCGGGGGTCCGAGCAGTACTTC.

The CDR3 is CASSFARAGGLYEQYF. CDR3 bases: TGTGCCAGCAGCTTCGCCAGGGCAGGGGGCTTGTACGAGCAGTACTTC. The genes are TRBV7-2 and TRBJ2-7; 8 bases are a match to TRBD1. V was pared by 3 bases and J by 4 bases, with 11 bases of the junction left unmatched. Per germline, CDR1 SGHTA and CDR2 FQGNSA. CDR3 size: 16 residues.

This chain joins TRBV28 and TRBJ2-1; D call uncertain. Germline V CDR1 and CDR2: MDHEN, SYDVKM. V was clipped by 4 bases and J by 0 bases, with 7 bases between them. The CDR3 is 14 amino acids. The CDR3 DNA reads TGTGCCAGCAGTTCGCCACCCTCCTACAATGAGCAGTTCTTC. This codes for CASSSPPSYNEQFF.

CDR3 sequence reads: CASSLRTSGRAYEQYF. The CDR3, as DNA: TGTGCCAGCAGCTTAAGGACGAGCGGGAGGGCCTACGAGCAGTACTTC. This chain joins TRBV7-2 and TRBJ2-7; TRBD2 aligns across 10 bases. This CDR3 is built from 16 residues. Germline V CDR1 and CDR2: SGHTA, FQGNSA. J lost 2 bases, V lost 2 bases, and 6 bases had no gene match.

The chain uses TRBV7-2 and TRBJ2-5; no clear D gene. The germline V gene encodes CDR1 SGHTA and CDR2 FQGNSA. This CDR3 comprises 14 residues. V shed 5 bases and J shed 5 bases, with 15 bases lying between them. The CDR3 DNA is TGTGCCAGCAGCCTCTCTCGAACCGGGGAGACCCAGTACTTC. It translates to CASSLSRTGETQYF.

The chain recombines TRBV2 with TRBJ2-7; D gene uncertain. Germline loops: CDR1 SNHLY, CDR2 FYNNEI. Trimming removed 1 base from V and 3 bases from J, with 28 bases in between. There are 20 residues in the CDR3. CDR3 in DNA: TGTGCCAGCAGTGAAGTTTCGTTCCGAGTGGGGTTTGGAGCGAACTACGAGCAGTACTTC. Translating gives CASSEVSFRVGFGANYEQYF.

This clone has only one observation. The V and J genes are TRBV5-4 and TRBJ1-4; D is undetermined. The germline V gene encodes CDR1 SGHNT and CDR2 YYREEE (reference sequence). V was shortened by 2 bases and J by 4 bases, with 9 bases between the two germline ends. The length of the CDR3 is 14 residues. The CDR3 protein is CASSLLGFNEKLFF. The DNA for the CDR3 is TGTGCCAGCAGCTTATTAGGGTTTAATGAAAAACTGTTTTTT.

The genes are TRBV5-5 and TRBJ2-1; TRBD2 aligns across 10 bases. Per germline, CDR1 SGHKS and CDR2 YYEKEE (reference sequence). V was pared by 0 bases and J by 9 bases, with 9 bases of the junction left unmatched. CDR3 length: 16 residues. As DNA, the CDR3 is TGTGCCAGCAGCTTGGAGCGGCTAGCGGGAGTTGGTGAGCAGTTCTTC. Protein product: CASSLERLAGVGEQFF.

The chain combines TRBV5-1 with TRBJ2-5; weak D call: TRBD1 (5 bases). The length of the CDR3 is 14 residues. Germline CDR1 SGHRS, CDR2 YFSETQ. The V end lost 4 bases, the J end lost 7 bases, and 17 bases lay between the germline ends. In nucleotides, the CDR3 is TGCGCCAGCAGCCCGGACACCCCATTGAGGACCCAGTACTTC. Amino acid sequence: CASSPDTPLRTQYF. The full variable domain, in which reference TRBV5-1 and TRBJ2-5 provide the parts outside the CDR3, is KAGVTQTPRYLIKTRGQQVTLSCSPISGHRSVSWYQQTPGQGLQFLFEYFSETQRNKGNFPGRFSGRQFSNSRSEMNVSTLELGDSALYLCASSPDTPLRTQYFGPGTRLLVL.

CDR3 bases: TGTGCCAGTAGTACGTTGACAATTGGAAACACCATATATTTT. Protein: CASSTLTIGNTIYF. The chain joins TRBV19 to TRBJ1-3; D unclear. Germline lookup yields CDR1 LNHDA and CDR2 SQIVND (reference sequence). The V and J ends lost 4 bases and 3 bases respectively, with 10 bases between them. The CDR3 consists of 14 residues. The full variable domain, completed using reference TRBV19 and TRBJ1-3, is DGGITQSPKYLFRKEGQNVTLSCEQNLNHDAMYWYRQDPGQGLRLIYYSQIVNDFQKGDIAEGYSVSREKKESFPLTVTSAQKNPTAFYLCASSTLTIGNTIYFGEGSWLTVV.

The chain combines TRBV6-5 with TRBJ2-7; D unclear. The CDR3 is 12 residues long. Germline assignment: CDR1 MNHEY and CDR2 SVGAGI. The V end was cut by 6 bases, the J end by 0 bases, with 6 bases between. The CDR3 reads CASRRSSYEQYF. The DNA for the CDR3 is TGTGCCAGCAGGCGGAGCTCCTACGAGCAGTACTTC.

The chain couples TRBV5-1 to TRBJ1-1; possibly TRBD1 for D (5 bases). Germline V gene data show CDR1 as SGHRS and CDR2 as YFSETQ. The V gene lost 0 bases and the J gene lost 1 base, with 7 bases spanning the gap. This CDR3 contains 14 residues. The CDR3 nucleotides are TGCGCCAGCAGCTTGGTGGGGGGGAACACTGAAGCTTTCTTT. It translates to CASSLVGGNTEAFF.

The chain carries TRBV7-9 and TRBJ1-2; D call uncertain. The V gene lost 1 base and the J gene lost 3 bases, with 15 bases spanning the gap. The CDR3 loop spans 16 amino acids. Germline CDR1 SEHNR, CDR2 FQNEAQ (reference sequence). CDR3 in DNA: TGTGCCAGCAGCTTAGATCGGGGATCTGGTGACTATGGCTACACCTTC. It specifies CASSLDRGSGDYGYTF.

The chain carries TRBV21-1 and TRBJ1-1; no DNA check was done on the table's D call, TRBD1. TRBV21-1 is described as a pseudogene. The length of the CDR3 is 14 residues. In nucleotides, the CDR3 is TGTGCCAGCAGCAAAGAGCAACAGGCCCTGGGGGCTTTCTTT. Translating gives CASSKEQQALGAFF.